This T cell receptor (beta chain) was captured by sequencing in a study of blood T cells in healthy people across ages. On the study more broadly: Capturing about one barcoded beta molecule per two T cells was achieved by template switching.

V gave up 4 bases and J gave up 1 base, with 14 bases separating them. Germline lookup yields CDR1 SGHDT and CDR2 YYEEEE. CDR3 length: 15 amino acids. Alongside a J-beta primer mix, a sample-barcoded 5' primer served in a second PCR lasting 7 to 11 cycles. TCRdb re-derived calls from the 5' RACE reads in MiXCR, one entry per CDR3 protein. Seen here are 590,000 or so distinct CDR3 sequences, about 30% observed once, and the top ten hold 15% to 18%. Whole-study findings and limits: Nothing was known about donor CMV status, and this possibly confounded expanded clonotype changes. Bulk PBMC profiling left naive and antigen-experienced comparisons inconclusive. Greater diversity and more naive CD4+ cells were seen in long-lived donors than in aged donors.

For this clonotype: Antigen: not known.

What was sequenced was blood. The sequence came from a woman at least 80 years old in good health. V and J are TRBV5-6 and TRBJ2-5; D gene ambiguous. DNA of the CDR3: TGTGCCAGCAGCGAGGCCGCACTACCCCAAGAGACCCAGTACTTC. The encoded protein is CASSEAALPQETQYF.